This T cell receptor beta chain came from a study of Ad26.COV2.S vaccination and SARS-CoV-2 variants. Study-wide context: Donor was one of the participants in the Ad26.COV2.S arm of the COV1001 trial.

Sequencing used immunoSEQ multiplex PCR; TCRdb keeps in-frame clones, though not all of them. The sample yields approximately 400,000 clones, roughly 85% seen once. Treatment noted: some 20 received Ad26.COV2.S at low or high dose, single or two shots; roughly 5 received placebo; per-sample allocation not given. Samples analyzed were those drawn on day 63 after the first vaccine or placebo injection. Germline CDR1 SEHNR, CDR2 FQNEAQ (reference sequence). CDR3 length equals 17 residues. Trimming took 1 base from V and 5 from J; bases not matched to a gene: 11. The sequence was collected from a person between 18 and 65 years old who received the Ad26.COV2.S COVID-19 vaccine or a placebo. The chain couples TRBV7-9 to TRBJ2-3, with 8 bases matching TRBD2. The sample was peripheral blood, taken in a trial of Ad26.COV2.S vaccine versus placebo. The CDR3 DNA reads TGTGCCAGCAGCTTAGTCGGGGCAGCGGGAGTGGGAGATACGCAGTATTTT. It translates to CASSLVGAAGVGDTQYF. The variable domain in full, with the rest retrieved from reference TRBV7-9 and TRBJ2-3, is DTGVSQNPRHKITKRGQNVTFRCDPISEHNRLYWYRQTLGQGPEFLTYFQNEAQLEKSRLLSDRFSAERPKGSFSTLEIQRTEQGDSAMYLCASSLVGAAGVGDTQYFGPGTRLTVL.